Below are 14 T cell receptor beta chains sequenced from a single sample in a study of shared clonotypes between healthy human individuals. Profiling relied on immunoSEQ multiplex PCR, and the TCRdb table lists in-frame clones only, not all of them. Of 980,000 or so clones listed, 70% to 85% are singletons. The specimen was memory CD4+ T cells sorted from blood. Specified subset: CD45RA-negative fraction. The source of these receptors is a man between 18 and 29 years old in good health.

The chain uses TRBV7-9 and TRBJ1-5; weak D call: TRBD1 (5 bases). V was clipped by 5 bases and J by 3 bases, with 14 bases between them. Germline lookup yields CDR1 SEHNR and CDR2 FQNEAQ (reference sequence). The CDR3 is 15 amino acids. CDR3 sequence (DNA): TGTGCCAGCAGCGCTCCCCGACAGTTCAATCAGCCCCAGCATTTT. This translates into CASSAPRQFNQPQHF.

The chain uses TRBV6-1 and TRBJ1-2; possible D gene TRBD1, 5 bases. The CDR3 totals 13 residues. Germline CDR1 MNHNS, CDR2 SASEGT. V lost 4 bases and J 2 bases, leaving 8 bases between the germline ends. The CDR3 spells CASSVRDNYGYTF. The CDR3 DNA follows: TGTGCCAGCAGTGTCCGGGACAACTATGGCTACACCTTC.

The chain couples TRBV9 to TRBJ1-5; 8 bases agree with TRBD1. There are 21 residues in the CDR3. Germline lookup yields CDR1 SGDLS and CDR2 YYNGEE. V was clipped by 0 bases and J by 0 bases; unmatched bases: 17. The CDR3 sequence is CASSVVGGGHRTGLSNQPQHF. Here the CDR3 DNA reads TGTGCCAGCAGCGTAGTCGGTGGGGGACATCGGACAGGGCTTAGCAATCAGCCCCAGCATTTT.

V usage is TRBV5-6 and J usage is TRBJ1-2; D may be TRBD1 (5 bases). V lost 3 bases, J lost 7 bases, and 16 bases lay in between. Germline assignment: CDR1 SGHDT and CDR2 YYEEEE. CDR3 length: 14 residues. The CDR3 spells CASSSVDSGFGYTF. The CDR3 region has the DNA TGTGCCAGCAGCTCAGTCGATTCAGGGTTTGGCTACACCTTC.

CDR3 sequence (DNA): TGTGCCAGCAGCACTAGGGACAGGGGCACAGATACGCAGTATTTT. Translating gives CASSTRDRGTDTQYF. The chain is built from TRBV9 and TRBJ2-3; 9 bases map to TRBD1. CDR3 length: 15 residues. Germline CDR1 reads SGDLS; CDR2 reads YYNGEE. Losses at the gene ends were 4 bases for V and 1 base for J; bases not matched to a gene: 4.

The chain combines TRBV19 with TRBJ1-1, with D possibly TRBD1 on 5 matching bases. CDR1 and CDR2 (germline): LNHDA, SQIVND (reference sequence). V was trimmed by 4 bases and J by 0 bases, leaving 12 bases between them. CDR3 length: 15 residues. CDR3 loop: CASSNYGTVNTEAFF. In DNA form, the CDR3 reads TGTGCCAGTAGTAATTACGGGACGGTGAACACTGAAGCTTTCTTT. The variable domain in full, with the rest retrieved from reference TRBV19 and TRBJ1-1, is DGGITQSPKYLFRKEGQNVTLSCEQNLNHDAMYWYRQDPGQGLRLIYYSQIVNDFQKGDIAEGYSVSREKKESFPLTVTSAQKNPTAFYLCASSNYGTVNTEAFFGQGTRLTVV.

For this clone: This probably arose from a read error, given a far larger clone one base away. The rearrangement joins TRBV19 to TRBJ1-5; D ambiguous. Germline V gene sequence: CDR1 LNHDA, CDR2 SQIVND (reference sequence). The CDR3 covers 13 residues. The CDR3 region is CASSISSNQLQHF. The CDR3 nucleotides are TGTGCCAGTAGTATATCTAGCAATCAGCTCCAGCATTTT.

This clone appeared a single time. This chain's CDR3 is CASSLVPRDEQYF. The CDR3 region has the DNA TGTGCCAGCAGCTTAGTACCCAGGGACGAGCAGTACTTC. V usage is TRBV7-9 and J usage is TRBJ2-7; D is perhaps TRBD1 (5 bases). This CDR3 has 13 residues. CDR1 and CDR2 from the germline V gene are SEHNR and FQNEAQ (reference sequence). V gave up 1 base and J gave up 5 bases, with 9 bases separating them.

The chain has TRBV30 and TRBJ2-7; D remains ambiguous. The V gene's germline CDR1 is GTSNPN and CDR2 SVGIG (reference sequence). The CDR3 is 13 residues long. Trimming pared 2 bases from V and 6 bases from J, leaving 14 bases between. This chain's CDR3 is CAWSWSRTAEQYF. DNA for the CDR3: TGTGCCTGGAGTTGGTCTAGGACGGCCGAGCAGTACTTC.

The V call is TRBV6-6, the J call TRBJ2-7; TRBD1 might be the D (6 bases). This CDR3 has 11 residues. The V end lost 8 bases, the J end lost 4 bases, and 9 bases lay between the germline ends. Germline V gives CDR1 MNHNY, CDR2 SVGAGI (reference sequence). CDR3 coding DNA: TGTGCCAGCGGGGGCGGGTACGAGCAGTACTTC. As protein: CASGGGYEQYF.

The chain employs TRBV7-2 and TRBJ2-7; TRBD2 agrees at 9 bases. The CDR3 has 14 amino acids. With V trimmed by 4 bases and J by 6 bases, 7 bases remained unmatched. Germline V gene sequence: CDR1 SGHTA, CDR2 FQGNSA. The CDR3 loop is CASSWGTSPGEQYF. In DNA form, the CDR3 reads TGTGCCAGCAGCTGGGGGACTAGCCCCGGCGAGCAGTACTTC.

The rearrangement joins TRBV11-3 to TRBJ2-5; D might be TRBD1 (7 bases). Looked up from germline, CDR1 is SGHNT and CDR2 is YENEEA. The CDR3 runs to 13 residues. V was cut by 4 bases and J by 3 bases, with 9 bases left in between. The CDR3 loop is CASSSGGKETQYF. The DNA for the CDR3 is TGTGCCAGCAGCTCAGGGGGGAAAGAGACCCAGTACTTC.

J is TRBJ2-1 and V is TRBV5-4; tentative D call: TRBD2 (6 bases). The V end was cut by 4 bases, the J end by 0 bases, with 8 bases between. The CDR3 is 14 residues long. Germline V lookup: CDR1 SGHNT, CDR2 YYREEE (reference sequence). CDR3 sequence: CASSLTSSYNEQFF. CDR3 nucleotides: TGTGCCAGCAGCCTGACTAGCTCCTACAATGAGCAGTTCTTC.

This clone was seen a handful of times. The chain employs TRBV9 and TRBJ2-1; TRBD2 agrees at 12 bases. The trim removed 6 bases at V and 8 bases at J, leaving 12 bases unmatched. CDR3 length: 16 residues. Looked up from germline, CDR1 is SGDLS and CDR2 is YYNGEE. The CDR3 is CASTRKSGLAGDEQFF. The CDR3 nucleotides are TGTGCCAGCACCCGAAAATCGGGACTAGCGGGCGATGAGCAGTTCTTC.